These 4 T cell receptor beta chains originate from one sample sequenced in a study of blood T cell repertoires in COVID-19. Clones were sequenced by immunoSEQ multiplex PCR, and TCRdb holds only the in-frame ones, with some missing. Of hundreds of thousands of clones in the sample, roughly nine tenths were seen once. Sample: peripheral blood. Receptors were obtained from a woman in her forties or fifties who had recovered from COVID-19.

This clone was counted between two and nine times. The chain recombines TRBV6-5 with TRBJ1-2; D not certain. Germline V CDR1 and CDR2: MNHEY, SVGAGI. The CDR3 consists of 13 residues. V was shortened by 8 bases and J by 0 bases, with 10 bases between the two germline ends. CDR3 protein: CASSQKPNYGYTF. The DNA of the CDR3 is TGTGCCAGCTCACAGAAACCTAACTATGGCTACACCTTC.

This rearrangement joins TRBV19 to TRBJ1-1; maybe TRBD1 (5 bases). The germline CDR1 and CDR2 sequences are LNHDA and SQIVND (reference sequence). The CDR3 extends over 15 amino acids. Trimming pared 2 bases from V and 6 bases from J, leaving 16 bases between. CDR3 sequence: CASSIPPPGSSEAFF. The CDR3 bases are TGTGCCAGTAGTATACCCCCTCCAGGGTCTTCTGAAGCTTTCTTT.

This clone was detected only a few times. This chain links TRBV28 with TRBJ1-2; TRBD1 matches 8 bases. The CDR3 is 17 residues long. Germline trimming cut 3 bases from V and 4 bases from J; bases unmatched to any gene: 13. CDR1 is MDHEN and CDR2 is SYDVKM in the germline V gene. The CDR3 loop is CASSLGGAGGDFYGYTF. In nucleotides, the CDR3 is TGTGCCAGCAGTTTGGGGGGCGCAGGGGGCGACTTCTATGGCTACACCTTC.

This clone has just a few counts. The CDR3 bases are TGCGCCAGCAGCTTGGAGGGGACTAGCGGGAGCCATGAGCAGTTCTTC. It is translated as CASSLEGTSGSHEQFF. The genes are TRBV5-1 and TRBJ2-1; 14 bases are a match to TRBD2. In germline, CDR1 is SGHRS, CDR2 YFSETQ. After removal of 0 bases from V and 8 bases from J, the junction contained 4 bases not matched to a gene. CDR3 length equals 16 residues.